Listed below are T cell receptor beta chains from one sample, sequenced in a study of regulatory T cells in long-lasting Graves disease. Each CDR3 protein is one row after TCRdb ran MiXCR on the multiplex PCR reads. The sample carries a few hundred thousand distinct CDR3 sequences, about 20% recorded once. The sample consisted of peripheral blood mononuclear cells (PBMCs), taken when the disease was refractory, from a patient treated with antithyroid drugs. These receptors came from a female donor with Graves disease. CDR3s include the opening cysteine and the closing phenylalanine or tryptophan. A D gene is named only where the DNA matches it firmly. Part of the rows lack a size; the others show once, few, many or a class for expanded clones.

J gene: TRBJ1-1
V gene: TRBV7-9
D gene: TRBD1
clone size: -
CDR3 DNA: TGTGCCAGCAGCTTACCTTCAAGGGGGTTTGGACAGGCGAACACTGAAGCTTTCTTT
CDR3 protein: CASSLPSRGFGQANTEAFF

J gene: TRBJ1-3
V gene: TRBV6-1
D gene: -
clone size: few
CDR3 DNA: TGTGCCAGCAGTGAAGCAGGGGCTTCTGGAAACACCATATATTTT
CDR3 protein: CASSEAGASGNTIYF

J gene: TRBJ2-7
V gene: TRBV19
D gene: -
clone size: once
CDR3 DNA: TGTGCCAGTAGTACCCGGATAGACTACGAGCAGTACTTC
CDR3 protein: CASSTRIDYEQYF

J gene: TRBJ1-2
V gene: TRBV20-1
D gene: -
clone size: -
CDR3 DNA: TGCAGTGCTAGCGCAGGGGTAAACTATGGCTACACCTTC
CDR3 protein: CSASAGVNYGYTF

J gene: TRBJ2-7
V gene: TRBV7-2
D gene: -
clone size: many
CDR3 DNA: TGTGCCAGCAGCTTAGTCCCCGGACTATCCCGCTACGAGCAGTACTTC
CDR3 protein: CASSLVPGLSRYEQYF

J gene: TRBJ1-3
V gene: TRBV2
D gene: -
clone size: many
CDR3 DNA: TGTGCCAGCAGTGATCAAGGCCACTCTGGAAACACCATATATTTT
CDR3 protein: CASSDQGHSGNTIYF

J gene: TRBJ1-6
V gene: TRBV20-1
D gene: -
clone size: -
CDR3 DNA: TGCAGTGCTAGAGGTTCGGGGCTGGGTAATAATTCACCCCTCCACTTT
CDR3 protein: CSARGSGLGNNSPLHF

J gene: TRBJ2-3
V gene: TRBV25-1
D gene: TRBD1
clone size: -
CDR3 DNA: TGTGCCAGCAGTGATACAGGGGGCGCGGGTACAGATACGCAGTATTTT
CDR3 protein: CASSDTGGAGTDTQYF

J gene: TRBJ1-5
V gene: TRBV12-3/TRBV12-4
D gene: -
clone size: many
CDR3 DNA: TGTGCCAGCAGTTTAGTGAAGACGGGCCAAGGGGGGGATCAGCCCCAGCATTTT
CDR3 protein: CASSLVKTGQGGDQPQHF

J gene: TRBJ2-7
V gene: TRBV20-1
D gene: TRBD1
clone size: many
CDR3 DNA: TGCAGTGCATGGACAGGGTTAGGCTACGAGCAGTACTTC
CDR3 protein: CSAWTGLGYEQYF

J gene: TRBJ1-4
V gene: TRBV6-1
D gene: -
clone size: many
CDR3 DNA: TGTGCCAGCAGTGCAGGGTCTAATGAAAAACTGTTTTTT
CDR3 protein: CASSAGSNEKLFF

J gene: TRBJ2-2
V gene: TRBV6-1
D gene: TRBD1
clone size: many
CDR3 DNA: TGTGCCAGCACCGTGACAGGGATAAACACCGGGGAGCTGTTTTTT
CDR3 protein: CASTVTGINTGELFF

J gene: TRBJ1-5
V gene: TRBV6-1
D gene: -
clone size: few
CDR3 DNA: TGTGCCAGCAGCCCATCCAACGCCAATCAGCCCCAGCATTTT
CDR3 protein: CASSPSNANQPQHF

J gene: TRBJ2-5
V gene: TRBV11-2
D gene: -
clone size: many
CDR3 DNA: TGTGCCAGCAGCTTAGGTCGTCGGATGAAAGAGACCCAGTACTTC
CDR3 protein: CASSLGRRMKETQYF

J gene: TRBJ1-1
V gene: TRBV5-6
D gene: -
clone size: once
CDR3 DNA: TGTGCCAGCAGCCCGGTCCCGCGGGACACTGAAGCTTTCTTT
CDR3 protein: CASSPVPRDTEAFF

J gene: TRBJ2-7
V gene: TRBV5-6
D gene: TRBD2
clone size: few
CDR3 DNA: TGTGCCAGCAGCTTGGCCGGGACTAGCGAGTCCTACGAGCAGTACTTC
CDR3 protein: CASSLAGTSESYEQYF

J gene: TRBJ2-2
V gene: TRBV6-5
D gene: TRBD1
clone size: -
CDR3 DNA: TGTGCCAGCAGTTCATCGAACCCGGGACAGGGACTTACCGGGGAGCTGTTTTTT
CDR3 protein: CASSSSNPGQGLTGELFF

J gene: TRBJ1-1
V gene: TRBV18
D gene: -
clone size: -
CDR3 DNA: TGTGCCAGCTCACCACCAGCGGGGACTGAAGCTTTCTTT
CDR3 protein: CASSPPAGTEAFF

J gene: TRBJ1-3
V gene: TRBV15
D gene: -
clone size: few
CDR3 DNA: TGTGCCACCAGCAGAGACCGAGATTCTGGAAACACCATATATTTT
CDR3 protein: CATSRDRDSGNTIYF

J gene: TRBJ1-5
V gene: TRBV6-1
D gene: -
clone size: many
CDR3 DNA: TGTGCCAGCAGACCTACAGGGCGCAATCAGCCCCAGCATTTT
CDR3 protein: CASRPTGRNQPQHF

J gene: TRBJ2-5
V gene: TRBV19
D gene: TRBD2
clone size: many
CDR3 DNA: TGTGCCAGTAGTGTGAAATTCGGGACTAGCCATGCTGTTTCAGAGACCCAGTACTTC
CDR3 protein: CASSVKFGTSHAVSETQYF

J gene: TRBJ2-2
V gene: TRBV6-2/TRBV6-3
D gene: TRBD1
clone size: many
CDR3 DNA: TGTGCCAGCAGTTACAAGGGACAGCGGAACGGGGAGCTGTTTTTT
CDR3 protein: CASSYKGQRNGELFF

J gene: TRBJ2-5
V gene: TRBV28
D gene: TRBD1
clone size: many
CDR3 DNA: TGTGCCAGCAGTTTATTGGGCCGGGACAGGGGGCGAGAGACCCAGTACTTC
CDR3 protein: CASSLLGRDRGRETQYF

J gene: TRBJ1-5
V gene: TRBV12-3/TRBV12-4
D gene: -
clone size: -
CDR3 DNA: TGTGCCAGCAGTTTAGCGCCGAGTGGGGTAAATAATCAGCCCCAGCATTTT
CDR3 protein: CASSLAPSGVNNQPQHF

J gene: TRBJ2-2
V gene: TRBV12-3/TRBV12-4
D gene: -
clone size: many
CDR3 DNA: TGTGCCAGCAGCCCCGGGACCCAGAACACCGGGGAGCTGTTTTTT
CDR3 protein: CASSPGTQNTGELFF

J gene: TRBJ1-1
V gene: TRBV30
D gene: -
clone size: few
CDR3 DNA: TGTGCCTGGAGTAGGCAGGGGCAGAATGAAGCTTTCTTT
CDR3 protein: CAWSRQGQNEAFF

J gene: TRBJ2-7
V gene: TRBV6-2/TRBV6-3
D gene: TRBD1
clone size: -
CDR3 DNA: TGTGCCAGCAGTCGGACAGGGGCCTACGAGCAGTGCTTC
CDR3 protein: CASSRTGAYEQCF

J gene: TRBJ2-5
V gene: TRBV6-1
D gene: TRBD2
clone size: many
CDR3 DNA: TGTGCCAGCAGGGCTAGCGGGAGGGACGGTGAGACCCAGTACTTC
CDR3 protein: CASRASGRDGETQYF